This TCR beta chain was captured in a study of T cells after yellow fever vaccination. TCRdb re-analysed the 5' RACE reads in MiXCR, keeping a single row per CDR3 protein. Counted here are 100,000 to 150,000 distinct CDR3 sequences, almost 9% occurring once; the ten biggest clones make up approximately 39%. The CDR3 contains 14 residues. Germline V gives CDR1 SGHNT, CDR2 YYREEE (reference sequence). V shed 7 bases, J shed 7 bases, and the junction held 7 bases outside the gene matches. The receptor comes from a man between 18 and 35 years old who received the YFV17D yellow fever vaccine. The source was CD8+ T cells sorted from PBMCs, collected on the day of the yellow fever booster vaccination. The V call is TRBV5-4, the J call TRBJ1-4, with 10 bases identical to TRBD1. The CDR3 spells CASGGQGLGEKLFF. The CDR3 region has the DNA TGTGCCAGCGGGGGACAGGGGTTGGGTGAAAAACTGTTTTTT.